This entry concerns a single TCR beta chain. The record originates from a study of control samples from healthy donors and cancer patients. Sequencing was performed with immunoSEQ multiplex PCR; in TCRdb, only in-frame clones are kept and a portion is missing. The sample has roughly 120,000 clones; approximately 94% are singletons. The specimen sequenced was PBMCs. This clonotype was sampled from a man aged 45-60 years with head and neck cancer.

CDR3 region: CASSLDPGQTYSPLHF. The CDR3 DNA sequence: TGCGCCAGCAGCTTGGATCCGGGGCAAACCTATTCACCCCTCCACTTT. V usage is TRBV5-1 and J usage is TRBJ1-6, with a tentative D call TRBD1 (5 bases). This CDR3 has 16 residues. Germline-derived CDR1 and CDR2 are SGHRS and YFSETQ. Trimming cost V 0 bases and J 8 bases, with 15 bases left between them.